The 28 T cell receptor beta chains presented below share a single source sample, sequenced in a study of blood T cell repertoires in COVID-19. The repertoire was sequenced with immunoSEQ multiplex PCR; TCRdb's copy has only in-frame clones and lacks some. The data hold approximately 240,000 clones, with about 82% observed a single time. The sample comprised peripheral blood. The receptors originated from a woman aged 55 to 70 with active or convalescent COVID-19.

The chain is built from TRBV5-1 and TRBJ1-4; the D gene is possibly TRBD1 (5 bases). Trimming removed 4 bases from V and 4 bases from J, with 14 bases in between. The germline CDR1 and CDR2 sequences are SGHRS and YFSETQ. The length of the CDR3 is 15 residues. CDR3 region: CASSPQGRSNEKLFF. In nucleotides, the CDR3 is TGCGCCAGCAGCCCCCAGGGAAGGAGTAATGAAAAACTGTTTTTT.

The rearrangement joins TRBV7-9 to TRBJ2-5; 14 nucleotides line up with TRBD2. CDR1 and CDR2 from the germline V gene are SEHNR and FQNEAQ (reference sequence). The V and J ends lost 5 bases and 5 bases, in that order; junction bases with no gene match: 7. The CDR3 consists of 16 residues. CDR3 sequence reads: CASSPGTSGGWETQYF. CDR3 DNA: TGTGCCAGCAGCCCGGGGACTAGCGGGGGATGGGAGACCCAGTACTTC.

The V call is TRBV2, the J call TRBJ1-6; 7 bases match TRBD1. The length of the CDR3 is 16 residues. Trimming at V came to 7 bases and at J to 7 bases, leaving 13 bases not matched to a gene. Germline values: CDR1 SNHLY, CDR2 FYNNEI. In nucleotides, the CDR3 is TGTGCCAGCACCCAACCCTTTGGGACAGTCAATTCACCCCTCCACTTT. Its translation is CASTQPFGTVNSPLHF. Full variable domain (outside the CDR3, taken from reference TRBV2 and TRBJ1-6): EPEVTQTPSHQVTQMGQEVILRCVPISNHLYFYWYRQILGQKVEFLVSFYNNEISEKSEIFDDQFSVERPDGSNFTLKIRSTKLEDSAMYFCASTQPFGTVNSPLHFGNGTRLTVT.

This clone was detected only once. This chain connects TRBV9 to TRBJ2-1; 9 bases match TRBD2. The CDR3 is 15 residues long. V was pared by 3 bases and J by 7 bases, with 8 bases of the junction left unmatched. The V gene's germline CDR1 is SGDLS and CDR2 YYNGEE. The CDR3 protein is CASSGAGTSLNEQFF. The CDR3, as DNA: TGTGCCAGCAGCGGGGCCGGGACTAGCCTAAATGAGCAGTTCTTC. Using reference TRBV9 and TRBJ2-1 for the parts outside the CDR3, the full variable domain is DSGVTQTPKHLITATGQRVTLRCSPRSGDLSVYWYQQSLDQGLQFLIQYYNGEERAKGNILERFSAQQFPDLHSELNLSSLELGDSALYFCASSGAGTSLNEQFFGPGTRLTVL.

The CDR3 here is CAKPGLALHYEQYF. The CDR3 DNA follows: TGTGCCAAACCGGGACTAGCTTTACACTACGAGCAGTACTTC. This chain uses TRBV3-1 (or the pseudogene TRBV3-2) with TRBJ2-7; 9 bases line up with TRBD2. The V gene's germline CDR1 is LGHDT and CDR2 YNNKEL (reference sequence). This CDR3 region has 14 residues. V lost 10 bases and J lost 3; bases outside the gene matches: 10.

Here the CDR3 reads CASRETSSGELFF. In DNA, the CDR3 is TGTGCCAGCAGAGAGACTAGTTCCGGGGAGCTGTTTTTT. V usage is TRBV6-6 and J usage is TRBJ2-2, with a weak D call TRBD2 (6 bases). Germline V gene data show CDR1 as MNHNY and CDR2 as SVGAGI (reference sequence). This CDR3 has 13 residues. The ends were cut back, 6 bases at V and 6 bases at J, with 11 bases in the middle.

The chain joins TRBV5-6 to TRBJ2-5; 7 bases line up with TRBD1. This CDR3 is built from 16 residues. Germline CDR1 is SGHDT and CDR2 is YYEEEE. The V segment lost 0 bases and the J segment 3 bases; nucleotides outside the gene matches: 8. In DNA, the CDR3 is TGTGCCAGCAGCTTGGCCTTATGGCAGGGGGAAGAGACCCAGTACTTC. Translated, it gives CASSLALWQGEETQYF.

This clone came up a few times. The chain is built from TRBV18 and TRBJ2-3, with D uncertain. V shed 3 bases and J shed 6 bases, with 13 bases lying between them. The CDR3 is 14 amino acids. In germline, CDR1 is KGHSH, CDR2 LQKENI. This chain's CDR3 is CASSPVNVEDTQYF. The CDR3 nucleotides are TGTGCCAGCTCACCCGTCAACGTGGAGGATACGCAGTATTTT.

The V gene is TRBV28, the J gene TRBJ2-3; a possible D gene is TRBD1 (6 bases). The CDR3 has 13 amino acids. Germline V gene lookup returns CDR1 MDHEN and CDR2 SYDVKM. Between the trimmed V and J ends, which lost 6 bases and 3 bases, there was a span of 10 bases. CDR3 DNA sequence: TGTGCCAGCAGAAAACAGGGAACAGATACGCAGTATTTT. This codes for CASRKQGTDTQYF.

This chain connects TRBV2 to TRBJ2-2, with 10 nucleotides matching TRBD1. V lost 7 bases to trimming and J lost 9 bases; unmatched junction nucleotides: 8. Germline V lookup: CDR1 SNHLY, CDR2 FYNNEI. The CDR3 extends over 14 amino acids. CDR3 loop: CASTRDRGVRELFF. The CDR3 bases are TGTGCCAGCACAAGGGACAGGGGAGTCAGGGAGCTGTTTTTT.

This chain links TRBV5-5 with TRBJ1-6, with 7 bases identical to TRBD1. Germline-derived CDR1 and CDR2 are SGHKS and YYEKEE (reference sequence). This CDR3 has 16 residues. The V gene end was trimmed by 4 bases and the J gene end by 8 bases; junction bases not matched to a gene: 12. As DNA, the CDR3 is TGTGCCAGCAGCCCGGGGAACCGGGACAGAGATTCACCCCTCCACTTT. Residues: CASSPGNRDRDSPLHF. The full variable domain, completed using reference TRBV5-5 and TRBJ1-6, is DAGVTQSPTHLIKTRGQQVTLRCSPISGHKSVSWYQQVLGQGPQFIFQYYEKEERGRGNFPDRFSARQFPNYSSELNVNALLLGDSALYLCASSPGNRDRDSPLHFGNGTRLTVT.

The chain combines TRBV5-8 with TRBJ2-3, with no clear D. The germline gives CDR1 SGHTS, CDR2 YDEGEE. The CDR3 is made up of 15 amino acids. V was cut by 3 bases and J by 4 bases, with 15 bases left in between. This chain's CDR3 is CASSSVTEAPDTQYF. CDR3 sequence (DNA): TGTGCCAGCAGCTCCGTCACAGAAGCCCCAGATACGCAGTATTTT.

The CDR3 nucleotides are TGTGCCAGCAGTTACCCACCGGGACAGGGAGGCACTGAAGCTTTCTTT. Encoded protein: CASSYPPGQGGTEAFF. The rearrangement uses TRBV6-5 and TRBJ1-1, with 9 bases aligning to TRBD1. Unmatched junction bases numbered 8, after V lost 2 bases and J lost 4 bases. Germline CDR1 is MNHEY and CDR2 is SVGAGI. There are 16 residues in the CDR3.

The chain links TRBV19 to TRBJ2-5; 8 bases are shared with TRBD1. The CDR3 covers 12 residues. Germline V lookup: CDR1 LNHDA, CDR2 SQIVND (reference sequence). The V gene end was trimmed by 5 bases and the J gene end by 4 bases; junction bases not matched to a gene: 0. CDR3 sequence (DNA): TGTGCCAGTAGTGACAGGGGAGAGACCCAGTACTTC. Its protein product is CASSDRGETQYF. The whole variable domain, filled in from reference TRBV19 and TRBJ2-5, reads DGGITQSPKYLFRKEGQNVTLSCEQNLNHDAMYWYRQDPGQGLRLIYYSQIVNDFQKGDIAEGYSVSREKKESFPLTVTSAQKNPTAFYLCASSDRGETQYFGPGTRLLVL.

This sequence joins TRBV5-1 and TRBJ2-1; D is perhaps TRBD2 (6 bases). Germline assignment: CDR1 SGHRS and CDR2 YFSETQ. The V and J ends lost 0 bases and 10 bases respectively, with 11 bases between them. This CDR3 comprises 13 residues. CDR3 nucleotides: TGCGCCAGCAGCTTGGAATTTGGGAGGGAGCAGTTCTTC. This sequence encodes CASSLEFGREQFF.

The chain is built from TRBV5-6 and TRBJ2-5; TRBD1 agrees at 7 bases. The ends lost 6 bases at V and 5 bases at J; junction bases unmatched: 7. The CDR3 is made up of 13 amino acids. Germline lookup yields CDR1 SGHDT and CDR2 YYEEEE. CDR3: CASIRQGWETQYF. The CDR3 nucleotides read TGTGCCAGCATCAGACAGGGCTGGGAGACCCAGTACTTC.

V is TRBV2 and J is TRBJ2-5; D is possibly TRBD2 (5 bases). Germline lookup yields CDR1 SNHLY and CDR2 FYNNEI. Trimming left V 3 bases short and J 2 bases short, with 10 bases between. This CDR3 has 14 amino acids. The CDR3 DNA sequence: TGTGCCAGCAGTGAGTGGCCGGGACAAGAGACCCAGTACTTC. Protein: CASSEWPGQETQYF. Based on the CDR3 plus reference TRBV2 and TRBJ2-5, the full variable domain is EPEVTQTPSHQVTQMGQEVILRCVPISNHLYFYWYRQILGQKVEFLVSFYNNEISEKSEIFDDQFSVERPDGSNFTLKIRSTKLEDSAMYFCASSEWPGQETQYFGPGTRLLVL.

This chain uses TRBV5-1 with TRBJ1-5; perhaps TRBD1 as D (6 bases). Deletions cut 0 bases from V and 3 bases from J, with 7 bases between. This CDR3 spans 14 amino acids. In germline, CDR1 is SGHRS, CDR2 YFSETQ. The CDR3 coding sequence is TGCGCCAGCAGCTTGGCAGGGGACAATCAGCCCCAGCATTTT. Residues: CASSLAGDNQPQHF. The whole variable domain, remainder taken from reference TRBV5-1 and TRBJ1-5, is KAGVTQTPRYLIKTRGQQVTLSCSPISGHRSVSWYQQTPGQGLQFLFEYFSETQRNKGNFPGRFSGRQFSNSRSEMNVSTLELGDSALYLCASSLAGDNQPQHFGDGTRLSIL.

CDR3 nucleotide sequence: TGTGCCAGCTCACCTCTCTCCGGGAGTAATTCAGATACGCAGTATTTT. Translation: CASSPLSGSNSDTQYF. The rearrangement links TRBV18 to TRBJ2-3, with D possibly TRBD2 on 6 matching bases. Germline CDR1 KGHSH, CDR2 LQKENI. V was trimmed by 3 bases and J by 4 bases, leaving 17 bases between them. The CDR3 spans 16 residues.

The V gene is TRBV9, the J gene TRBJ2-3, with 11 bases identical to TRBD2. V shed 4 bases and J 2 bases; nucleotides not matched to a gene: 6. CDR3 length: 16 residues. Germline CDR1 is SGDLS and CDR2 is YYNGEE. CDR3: CASSKTSGADTDTQYF. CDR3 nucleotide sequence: TGTGCCAGCAGCAAGACTAGCGGGGCAGACACAGATACGCAGTATTTT.

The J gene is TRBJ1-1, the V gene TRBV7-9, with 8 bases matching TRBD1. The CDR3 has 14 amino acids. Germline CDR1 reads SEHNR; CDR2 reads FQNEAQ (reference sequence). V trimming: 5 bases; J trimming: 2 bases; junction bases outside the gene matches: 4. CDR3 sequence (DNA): TGTGCCAGCAGCACCCAGGGGGCAAACACTGAAGCTTTCTTT. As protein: CASSTQGANTEAFF.

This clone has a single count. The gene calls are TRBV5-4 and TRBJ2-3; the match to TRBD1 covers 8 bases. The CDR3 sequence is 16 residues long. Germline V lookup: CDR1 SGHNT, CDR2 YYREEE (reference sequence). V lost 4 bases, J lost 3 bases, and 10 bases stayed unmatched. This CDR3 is CASSPYRQGATDTQYF. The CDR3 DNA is TGTGCCAGCAGCCCGTATCGGCAGGGGGCTACAGATACGCAGTATTTT.

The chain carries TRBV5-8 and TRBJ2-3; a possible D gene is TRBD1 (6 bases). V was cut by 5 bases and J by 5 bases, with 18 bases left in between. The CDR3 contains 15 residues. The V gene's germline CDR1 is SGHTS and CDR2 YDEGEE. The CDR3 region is CASRKTGSDGDTQYF. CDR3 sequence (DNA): TGTGCCAGCAGGAAGACAGGATCCGACGGAGATACGCAGTATTTT.

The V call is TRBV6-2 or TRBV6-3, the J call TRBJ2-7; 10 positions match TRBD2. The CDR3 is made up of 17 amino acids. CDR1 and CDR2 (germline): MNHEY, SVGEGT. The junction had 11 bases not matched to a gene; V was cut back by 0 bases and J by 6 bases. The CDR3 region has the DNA TGTGCCAGCAGTTACTCGATGGCTAGCGGGAGTAAGGGCGAGCAGTACTTC. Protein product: CASSYSMASGSKGEQYF.

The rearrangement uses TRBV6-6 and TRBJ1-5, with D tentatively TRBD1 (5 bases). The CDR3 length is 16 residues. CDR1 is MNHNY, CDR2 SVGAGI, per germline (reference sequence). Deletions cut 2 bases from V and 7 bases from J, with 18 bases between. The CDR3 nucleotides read TGTGCCAGCAGTTACACCCAAGGGGCGCCGTTACAGCCCCAGCATTTT. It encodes CASSYTQGAPLQPQHF.

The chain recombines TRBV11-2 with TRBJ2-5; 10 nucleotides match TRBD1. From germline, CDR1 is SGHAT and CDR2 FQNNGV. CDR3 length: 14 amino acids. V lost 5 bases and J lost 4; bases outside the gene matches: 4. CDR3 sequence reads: CASSRDRGLETQYF. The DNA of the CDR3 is TGTGCCAGCAGCCGGGACAGGGGTTTAGAGACCCAGTACTTC.

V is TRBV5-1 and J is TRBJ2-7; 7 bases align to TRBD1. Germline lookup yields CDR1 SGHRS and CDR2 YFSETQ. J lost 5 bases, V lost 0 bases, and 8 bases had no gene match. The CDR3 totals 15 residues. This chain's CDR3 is CASSLETGLLDEQYV. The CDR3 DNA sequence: TGCGCCAGCAGCTTGGAGACAGGGCTTCTCGACGAGCAGTACGTC.

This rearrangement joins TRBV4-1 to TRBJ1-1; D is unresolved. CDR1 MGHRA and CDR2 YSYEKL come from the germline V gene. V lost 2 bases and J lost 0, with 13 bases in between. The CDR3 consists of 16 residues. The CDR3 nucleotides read TGCGCCAGCAGCCAAACTATTCTCGCCATGAACACTGAAGCTTTCTTT. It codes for CASSQTILAMNTEAFF.